The sequence of this T cell receptor beta chain was determined in a study of T cells in Graves' hyperthyroidism and ophthalmopathy. The V and J ends lost 7 bases and 2 bases, in that order; junction bases with no gene match: 4. Germline V lookup: CDR1 DFQATT, CDR2 SNEGSKA (reference sequence). This CDR3 region has 12 residues. The source material, RNA transcripts, was used to amplify TCR beta CDR3 regions. HTBI primers drove first-round RT-PCR of the TCR CDR3. Using its own MiXCR run on the multiplex PCR reads, TCRdb lists one record per CDR3 protein. The sample carries about 100,000 distinct CDR3 sequences, roughly 15% recorded once. For Graves' hyperthyroidism to be stable, ophthalmopathy could not progress within 18 months. Subjects aged 18 to 65 presented with newly diagnosed hyperthyroidism of less than 2 months' duration.

V and J are TRBV20-1 and TRBJ1-2; TRBD1 agrees at 7 bases. This TCR was recovered from a woman between 50 and 59 years old with Graves' hyperthyroidism. Sample: blood. CDR3 sequence: CSVPTGNYGYTF. The CDR3 DNA follows: TGCAGTGTCCCGACAGGGAACTATGGCTACACCTTC.